Described below is a single TCR beta chain sequence and its context. The sample comes from a study of blood T cell repertoires in COVID-19. Study information: The United States, Italy and Spain were the sources of the acute and convalescent COVID-19 samples.

Measured with immunoSEQ multiplex PCR; TCRdb has only the in-frame clones, and not every one. This table holds more than 200,000 clones, 88% found once. The origin of this receptor is an elderly man with acute or convalescent COVID-19. Sequencing was done on a sample of peripheral blood.

CDR3 sequence reads: CASPEGDRAKPFGNREQYF. Written as DNA, the CDR3 is TGTGCCTCCCCCGAGGGGGACAGGGCGAAACCCTTCGGGAATCGCGAGCAGTACTTC. The chain combines TRBV21-1 with TRBJ2-7; the tabulated D call, TRBD1, remains unverified against the DNA. TRBV21-1 is listed as a pseudogene. This CDR3 region has 19 residues.